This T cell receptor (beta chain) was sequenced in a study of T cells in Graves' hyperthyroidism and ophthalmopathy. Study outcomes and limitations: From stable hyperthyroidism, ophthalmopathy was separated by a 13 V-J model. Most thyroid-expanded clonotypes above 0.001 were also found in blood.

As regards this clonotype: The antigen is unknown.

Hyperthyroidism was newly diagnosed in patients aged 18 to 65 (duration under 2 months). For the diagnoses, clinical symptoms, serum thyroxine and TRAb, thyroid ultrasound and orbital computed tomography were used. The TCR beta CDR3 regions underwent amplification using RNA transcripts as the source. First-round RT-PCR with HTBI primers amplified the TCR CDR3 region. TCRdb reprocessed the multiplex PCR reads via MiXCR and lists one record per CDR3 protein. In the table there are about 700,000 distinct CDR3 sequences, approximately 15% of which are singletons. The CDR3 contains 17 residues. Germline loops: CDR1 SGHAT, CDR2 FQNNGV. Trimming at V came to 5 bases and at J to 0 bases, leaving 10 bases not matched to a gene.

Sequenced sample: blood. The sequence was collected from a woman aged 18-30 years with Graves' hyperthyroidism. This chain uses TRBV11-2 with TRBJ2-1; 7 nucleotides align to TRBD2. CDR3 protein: CASSNPGGSLSYNEQFF. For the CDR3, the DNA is TGTGCCAGCAGCAACCCTGGCGGGAGCCTCTCCTACAATGAGCAGTTCTTC. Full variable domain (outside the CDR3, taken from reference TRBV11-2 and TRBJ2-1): EAGVAQSPRYKIIEKRQSVAFWCNPISGHATLYWYQQILGQGPKLLIQFQNNGVVDDSQLPKDRFSAERLKGVDSTLKIQPAKLEDSAVYLCASSNPGGSLSYNEQFFGPGTRLTVL.